The T cell receptor beta chain under discussion was sequenced for a study of T cells after yellow fever vaccination. General study findings and limits: At under 98% for CD4 and about 87% for CD8, most primary-vaccination clones showed up again after the booster. Shared CD4/CD8 clonotypes were a small share, likely from convergent recombination. Abundant clonotypes from the bulk population could get into FACS-sorted repertoires as contaminants.

Each CDR3 protein is one row after TCRdb ran MiXCR on the 5' RACE reads. The repertoire holds about 260,000 distinct CDR3 sequences, with roughly 3.7% as singletons. This clonotype was found many times. Antigen specificity is unknown. Sample: PBMCs, taken 15 days after the yellow fever booster vaccination. The sequence derives from a man younger than 35 who received the YFV17D yellow fever vaccine.

CDR3 loop: CASRDTTSGYRAYEQYF. The DNA of the CDR3 is TGTGCCAGCAGGGACACAACCTCAGGGTATAGGGCCTACGAGCAGTACTTC. The gene calls are TRBV6-6 and TRBJ2-7; D is possibly TRBD1 (5 bases). Trimming shortened V by 6 bases and J by 2 bases, and 23 bases separated the two germline ends. The CDR3 is made up of 17 amino acids. The germline V gene has CDR1 MNHNY and CDR2 SVGAGI (reference sequence).